What follows are 2 T cell receptor beta chains derived from one specimen sequenced in a study of blood T cell repertoires in COVID-19. Measured with immunoSEQ multiplex PCR; TCRdb has only the in-frame clones, and not every one. The sample has approximately 150,000 clones, about 81% seen once. Sequenced material: PBMCs or T cells enriched from blood (not recorded which). The source is a man between 35 and 55 years old with acute COVID-19.

This chain connects TRBV5-4 to TRBJ2-3; D possibly corresponds to TRBD2 (6 bases). The CDR3 is 16 residues long. The germline V gene has CDR1 SGHNT and CDR2 YYREEE (reference sequence). Trimming shortened V by 1 base and J by 0 bases, and 12 bases separated the two germline ends. CDR3 residues: CASSLWMGGSTDTQYF. CDR3 sequence (DNA): TGTGCCAGCAGCTTGTGGATGGGGGGAAGCACAGATACGCAGTATTTT.

The gene calls are TRBV4-2 and TRBJ2-1; 11 bases are a match to TRBD2. Looked up from germline, CDR1 is LGHNA and CDR2 is YNFKEQ. J was trimmed by 8 bases and V by 1 base; bases with no gene match: 7. The CDR3 is 16 amino acids. The CDR3 DNA reads as TGTGCCAGCAGCCAAGCCATGCTAGCGGGGGGCCATGAGCAGTTCTTC. Translation gives CASSQAMLAGGHEQFF.